Included here is one T cell receptor (beta chain) sequence, with context. This record comes from a study of shared T cell receptors in the human thymus. Germline CDR1 reads SGHNT; CDR2 reads YENEEA. The CDR3 totals 17 residues. The V and J ends lost 1 base and 2 bases, in that order; junction bases with no gene match: 11. The table came from immunoSEQ multiplex PCR; TCRdb's copy has only in-frame clones and leaves some out. The table has fewer than 700,000 clones, 88% seen once. The same sample was also used in a study of human thymus T cells. This second report adds: Donation came from healthy Finnish infants having corrective surgery for congenital heart defects. Resections from corrective heart surgery supplied the thymus tissue. Repertoires from thymus and blood appeared to show biased V and J gene usage.

Sequenced material: thymocytes. This sequence originates from a boy younger than two with a congenital heart defect. The chain joins TRBV11-3 to TRBJ2-7, with 7 bases lining up with TRBD2. For the CDR3, the DNA is TGTGCCAGCAGCTTAGGGGCTTCTAGCCGGGGGGCCTACGAGCAGTACTTC. Protein sequence: CASSLGASSRGAYEQYF.